These 29 T cell receptor beta chains originate from one sample sequenced in a study of T cell changes during pregnancy in multiple sclerosis. Generated by immunoSEQ multiplex PCR, the TCRdb table keeps only in-frame clones and is missing some. The sample has about 73,000 clones, about nine tenths seen once. This specimen was peripheral blood, taken after pregnancy. All receptors derive from a female donor in good health, enrolled as a control in a pregnancy study.

The CDR3 spells CASSIGGRGTDTQYF. CDR3 nucleotide sequence: TGTGCCAGCAGCATTGGGGGGAGGGGCACAGATACGCAGTATTTT. V gene TRBV7-2 combines with J gene TRBJ2-3; TRBD2 aligns across 7 bases. The junction had 6 bases not matched to a gene; V was cut back by 5 bases and J by 1 base. Germline V gene data show CDR1 as SGHTA and CDR2 as FQGNSA. The CDR3 runs 15 residues. Full variable domain (outside the CDR3, taken from reference TRBV7-2 and TRBJ2-3): GAGVSQSPSNKVTEKGKDVELRCDPISGHTALYWYRQSLGQGLEFLIYFQGNSAPDKSGLPSDRFSAERTGGSVSTLTIQRTQQEDSAVYLCASSIGGRGTDTQYFGPGTRLTVL.

This clone was recorded only once. This chain uses TRBV18 with TRBJ2-7; TRBD2 is a possible D gene (5 bases). Trimming removed 0 bases at V and 0 bases at J, with 9 bases between. Germline CDR1 is KGHSH and CDR2 is LQKENI. The CDR3 is 15 amino acids. DNA for the CDR3: TGTGCCAGCTCACCACCCGTAGCGAGCTCCTACGAGCAGTACTTC. Translating gives CASSPPVASSYEQYF.

Turning to this clone: The sample holds other DNA sequences that translate to the same CDR3. V and J are TRBV29-1 and TRBJ2-2; 11 nucleotides align to TRBD2. Unmatched junction bases numbered 0, after V lost 1 base and J lost 5 bases. The V gene's germline CDR1 is SQVTM and CDR2 ANQGSEA. This CDR3 spans 14 amino acids. This CDR3 is CSVEGLAGTGELFF. CDR3 DNA sequence: TGCAGCGTTGAAGGACTAGCGGGGACCGGGGAGCTGTTTTTT.

Written as DNA, the CDR3 is TGTGCCAGCACCTACAGGTGGACAGGGGAAGAGCAGTACTTC. Its translation is CASTYRWTGEEQYF. The chain recombines TRBV6-6 with TRBJ2-7; 9 bases are shared with TRBD1. CDR3 length: 14 amino acids. The germline V gene encodes CDR1 MNHNY and CDR2 SVGAGI (reference sequence). V gave up 7 bases and J gave up 7 bases; unmatched junction bases: 11.

The chain carries TRBV6-1 and TRBJ2-1; TRBD1 agrees at 8 bases. The V gene's germline CDR1 is MNHNS and CDR2 SASEGT. The CDR3 contains 14 residues. The ends lost 5 bases at V and 4 bases at J; junction bases unmatched: 4. The chain's CDR3 is CASSSGQGYNEQFF. CDR3 sequence (DNA): TGTGCCAGCAGTAGCGGACAGGGATACAATGAGCAGTTCTTC.

The rearrangement uses TRBV19 and TRBJ1-6; 7 bases are a match to TRBD1. Germline CDR1 reads LNHDA; CDR2 reads SQIVND (reference sequence). V was pared by 7 bases and J by 2 bases, with 5 bases of the junction left unmatched. The CDR3 loop spans 15 amino acids. The CDR3 DNA reads as TGTGCCAGTACCCCGGGACAGCCCTATAATTCACCCCTCCACTTT. This encodes CASTPGQPYNSPLHF. Complete variable domain (other parts from reference TRBV19 and TRBJ1-6): DGGITQSPKYLFRKEGQNVTLSCEQNLNHDAMYWYRQDPGQGLRLIYYSQIVNDFQKGDIAEGYSVSREKKESFPLTVTSAQKNPTAFYLCASTPGQPYNSPLHFGNGTRLTVT.

The genes are TRBV6-1 and TRBJ1-1, with TRBD1 identical over 10 bases. Germline V gives CDR1 MNHNS, CDR2 SASEGT. Losses at the gene ends were 3 bases for V and 5 bases for J; bases not matched to a gene: 6. This CDR3 contains 15 residues. This CDR3 reads CASSDETGGRTEAFF. The DNA of the CDR3 is TGTGCCAGCAGTGACGAGACAGGGGGCCGGACTGAAGCTTTCTTT.

The V call is TRBV6-5, the J call TRBJ2-4; D possibly corresponds to TRBD2 (5 bases). The CDR3 sequence is 14 residues long. CDR1 MNHEY and CDR2 SVGAGI come from the germline V gene. Trimming cost V 5 bases and J 7 bases, with 15 bases left between them. CDR3 protein: CASSAGPTPNIQYF. The CDR3 DNA follows: TGTGCCAGCAGTGCGGGTCCGACACCCAACATTCAGTACTTC.

The chain combines TRBV11-2 with TRBJ1-5; weak D call: TRBD1 (6 bases). This CDR3 comprises 17 residues. V lost 1 base, J lost 0 bases, and 13 bases lay in between. Germline V lookup: CDR1 SGHAT, CDR2 FQNNGV. DNA for the CDR3: TGTGCCAGCAGCTTAGGACCGGGACAAGATAGCAATCAGCCCCAGCATTTT. Its translation is CASSLGPGQDSNQPQHF.

The table lists this clone with a count of one. J is TRBJ2-1 and V is TRBV20-1; TRBD2 agrees at 7 bases. The germline gives CDR1 DFQATT, CDR2 SNEGSKA (reference sequence). V dropped 7 bases and J dropped 11; count of bases not matched to a gene: 5. The CDR3 totals 10 residues. Here the CDR3 reads CSVAGVQQFF. The DNA of the CDR3 is TGCAGTGTTGCGGGAGTTCAGCAGTTCTTC.

The gene calls are TRBV2 and TRBJ1-1; weak D call: TRBD1 (5 bases). The V end lost 6 bases, the J end lost 6 bases, and 20 bases lay between the germline ends. Looked up from germline, CDR1 is SNHLY and CDR2 is FYNNEI. CDR3 length: 15 residues. CDR3 loop: CASRPGGRAGAEAFF. CDR3 nucleotide sequence: TGTGCCAGCAGACCCGGCGGCAGGGCGGGGGCTGAAGCTTTCTTT.

This chain joins TRBV7-2 and TRBJ2-7, with D possibly matching TRBD2 (5 bases). V lost 3 bases and J lost 2, with 8 bases in between. CDR3 length equals 13 residues. CDR1 and CDR2 from the germline V gene are SGHTA and FQGNSA. In DNA form, the CDR3 reads TGTGCCAGCAGCTTGAGGGCCACCTACGAGCAGTACTTC. The encoded protein is CASSLRATYEQYF.

The chain uses TRBV9 and TRBJ2-3; 16 bases map to TRBD2. Trimming took 2 bases from V and 0 from J; bases not matched to a gene: 9. Germline-derived CDR1 and CDR2 are SGDLS and YYNGEE. This CDR3 spans 20 amino acids. The CDR3 DNA reads TGTGCCAGCAGCGTCGGGACTAGCGGGGGGGCCCCAGCTAGCACAGATACGCAGTATTTT. It specifies CASSVGTSGGAPASTDTQYF. Full variable domain (missing parts from reference TRBV9 and TRBJ2-3): DSGVTQTPKHLITATGQRVTLRCSPRSGDLSVYWYQQSLDQGLQFLIQYYNGEERAKGNILERFSAQQFPDLHSELNLSSLELGDSALYFCASSVGTSGGAPASTDTQYFGPGTRLTVL.

The rearrangement links TRBV11-3 to TRBJ1-2, with a weak D call TRBD1 (5 bases). Germline-derived CDR1 and CDR2 are SGHNT and YENEEA. V gave up 5 bases and J gave up 2 bases, with 21 bases separating them. The CDR3 spans 17 residues. As DNA, the CDR3 is TGTGCCAGCAGCGCCCGGGGGTGGCAGGGCAACAACTATGGCTACACCTTC. This translates into CASSARGWQGNNYGYTF.

This clone has more than one count but fewer than ten. The chain couples TRBV7-2 to TRBJ2-7; 11 bases align to TRBD1. CDR3 length: 15 amino acids. V lost 1 base, J lost 2 bases, and 1 base stayed unmatched. From germline, CDR1 is SGHTA and CDR2 FQGNSA. DNA of the CDR3: TGTGCCAGCAGCTTAGGGGGACAGGGGGCCTACGAGCAGTACTTC. Translating gives CASSLGGQGAYEQYF.

V is TRBV30 and J is TRBJ2-7; TRBD1 is a possible D gene (8 bases). V lost 2 bases and J lost 5, with 16 bases in between. Germline V CDR1 and CDR2: GTSNPN, SVGIG (reference sequence). The CDR3 length is 14 residues. The CDR3 coding sequence is TGTGCCTGGAGTACAGGGGGGGCCCTACACGAGCAGTACTTC. It encodes CAWSTGGALHEQYF.

The genes are TRBV30 and TRBJ2-7; D is perhaps TRBD2 (5 bases). Germline loops: CDR1 GTSNPN, CDR2 SVGIG (reference sequence). CDR3 length: 13 amino acids. Trimming stripped 1 base from V and 8 bases from J, with 15 bases between. The CDR3 DNA reads as TGTGCCTGGAGTGACTTCGGACTTTCTAAGCAGTACTTC. It specifies CAWSDFGLSKQYF.

The CDR3 DNA is TGTGCCAGCAGCGCATACAGGGCGGGCGGGGAGCTGTTTTTT. This sequence encodes CASSAYRAGGELFF. V and J are TRBV7-9 and TRBJ2-2; the D gene is possibly TRBD1 (6 bases). CDR3 size: 14 residues. CDR1 SEHNR and CDR2 FQNEAQ come from the germline V gene (reference sequence). V lost 5 bases, J lost 7 bases, and 14 bases lay in between.

V gene TRBV7-2 combines with J gene TRBJ2-5, with unresolved D. Trimming took 1 base from V and 3 from J, leaving 6 bases between them. This CDR3 spans 13 amino acids. Germline CDR1 reads SGHTA; CDR2 reads FQGNSA. CDR3 in amino acids: CASSLVQKETQYF. The CDR3 region has the DNA TGTGCCAGCAGCTTAGTACAGAAAGAGACCCAGTACTTC.

The table lists this clone with a count of one. The V and J genes are TRBV9 and TRBJ1-1; 8 bases match TRBD1. Germline CDR1 SGDLS, CDR2 YYNGEE. J gave up 3 bases and V 4 bases, and 8 bases lay outside the gene matches. CDR3 length: 15 amino acids. This CDR3 reads CASSPRTGFDTEAFF. CDR3 DNA: TGTGCCAGCAGCCCCAGGACAGGGTTCGACACTGAAGCTTTCTTT.

This chain links TRBV30 with TRBJ1-1, with D possibly matching TRBD1 (5 bases). CDR1 and CDR2 from the germline V gene are GTSNPN and SVGIG (reference sequence). V lost 4 bases to trimming and J lost 2 bases, with 14 bases between them. CDR3 length: 14 amino acids. CDR3 coding DNA: TGTGCCTGGACTCCCGGGGGGGTTAACACTGAAGCTTTCTTT. Its translation: CAWTPGGVNTEAFF.

The chain couples TRBV2 to TRBJ2-1; 7 positions match TRBD2. CDR3 length: 17 residues. Unmatched junction bases numbered 12, after V lost 3 bases and J lost 4 bases. Germline V gives CDR1 SNHLY, CDR2 FYNNEI. CDR3 amino acids: CASSERWAGEGYNEQFF. In nucleotides, the CDR3 is TGTGCCAGCAGTGAGCGATGGGCGGGAGAGGGGTACAATGAGCAGTTCTTC.

CDR3 coding DNA: TGTGCCAGCAGCTACCGCCGGTTTGGAGACACCGGGGAGCTGTTTTTT. As protein: CASSYRRFGDTGELFF. J is TRBJ2-2 and V is TRBV9; D is unresolved. The ends were cut back, 4 bases at V and 3 bases at J, with 16 bases in the middle. CDR3 length: 16 amino acids. Germline V gene lookup returns CDR1 SGDLS and CDR2 YYNGEE.

In its sample, this clone was seen a few times. The gene calls are TRBV5-4 and TRBJ1-1, with D possibly TRBD1 on 6 matching bases. The CDR3 extends over 13 amino acids. Germline loops: CDR1 SGHNT, CDR2 YYREEE (reference sequence). Deletions cut 4 bases from V and 8 bases from J, with 15 bases between. The CDR3 bases are TGTGCCAGCAGCCCTAACACGGGGGGCGAAGCTTTCTTT. Translating gives CASSPNTGGEAFF. The complete variable domain, with remaining parts taken from reference TRBV5-4 and TRBJ1-1, reads ETGVTQSPTHLIKTRGQQVTLRCSSQSGHNTVSWYQQALGQGPQFIFQYYREEENGRGNFPPRFSGLQFPNYSSELNVNALELDDSALYLCASSPNTGGEAFFGQGTRLTVV.

The chain links TRBV25-1 to TRBJ2-1; 9 bases are shared with TRBD2. With 6 bases clipped from V and 6 bases from J, the junction kept 9 bases outside the gene matches. The CDR3 is 15 residues long. CDR1 and CDR2 from the germline V gene are MGHDK and SYGVNS. CDR3 region: CASSETSGFFNEQFF. The CDR3 nucleotides read TGTGCCAGCAGCGAAACTAGCGGGTTTTTCAATGAGCAGTTCTTC. The full variable domain, in which reference TRBV25-1 and TRBJ2-1 provide the parts outside the CDR3, is EADIYQTPRYLVIGTGKKITLECSQTMGHDKMYWYQQDPGMELHLIHYSYGVNSTEKGDLSSESTVSRIRTEHFPLTLESARPSHTSQYLCASSETSGFFNEQFFGPGTRLTVL.

The chain links TRBV5-1 to TRBJ2-1, with 14 positions matching TRBD2. V trimming: 4 bases; J trimming: 8 bases; junction bases outside the gene matches: 8. The length of the CDR3 is 16 residues. CDR1 and CDR2 (germline): SGHRS, YFSETQ. The CDR3 reads CASSGLGLAGVDEQFF. The CDR3 DNA is TGCGCCAGCAGCGGACTGGGACTAGCGGGAGTCGATGAGCAGTTCTTC.

CDR3 loop: CANHGRETPGYTF. CDR3 DNA: TGCGCCAACCATGGACGGGAGACCCCAGGCTACACCTTC. The chain joins TRBV10-1 to TRBJ1-2; no definite D call. CDR3 size: 13 residues. Trimming pared 10 bases from V and 8 bases from J, leaving 20 bases between. The germline gives CDR1 WNHNN, CDR2 SYGVQD (reference sequence).

This sequence joins TRBV19 and TRBJ1-1; D gene ambiguous. The germline V and J ends were trimmed by 7 bases and 0 bases, with 3 bases remaining between them. The CDR3 runs 11 residues. Germline V CDR1 and CDR2: LNHDA, SQIVND (reference sequence). The CDR3 sequence: CASNMNTEAFF. DNA of the CDR3: TGTGCCAGTAACATGAACACTGAAGCTTTCTTT.

The genes are TRBV5-1 and TRBJ1-4; D ambiguous. CDR1 is SGHRS, CDR2 YFSETQ, per germline. V was pared by 1 base and J by 7 bases, with 11 bases between. The CDR3 covers 14 residues. Here the CDR3 DNA reads TGCGCCAGCAGCTTGAGCCAGTCGGGTGAAAAACTGTTTTTT. The encoded protein is CASSLSQSGEKLFF.